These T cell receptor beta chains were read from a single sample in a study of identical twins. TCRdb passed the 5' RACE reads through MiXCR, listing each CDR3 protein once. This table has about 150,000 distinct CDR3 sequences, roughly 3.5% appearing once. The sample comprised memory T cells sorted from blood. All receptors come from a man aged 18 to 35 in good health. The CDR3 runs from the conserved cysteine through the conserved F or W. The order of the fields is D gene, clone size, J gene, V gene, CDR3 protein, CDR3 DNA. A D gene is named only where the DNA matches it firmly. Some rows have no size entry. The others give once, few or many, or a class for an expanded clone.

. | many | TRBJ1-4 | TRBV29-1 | CSVRTATNEKLFF | TGCAGCGTACGGACGGCAACTAATGAAAAACTGTTTTTT
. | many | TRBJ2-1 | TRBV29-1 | CSFMVVIAYNEQFF | TGCAGCTTCATGGTGGTTATCGCCTACAATGAGCAGTTCTTC
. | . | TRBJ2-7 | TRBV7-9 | CASSYADDYEQYF | TGTGCCAGCAGCTATGCGGACGACTACGAGCAGTACTTC
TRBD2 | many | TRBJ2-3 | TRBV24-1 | CATSDLGTSGRVTDTQYF | TGTGCCACCAGTGACTTGGGGACTAGCGGGAGAGTCACAGATACGCAGTATTTT
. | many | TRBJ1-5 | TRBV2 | CASKPYRESNQPQHF | TGTGCCAGCAAACCCTACAGGGAAAGCAATCAGCCCCAGCATTTT
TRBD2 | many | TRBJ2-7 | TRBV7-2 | CASSLVGGTSFPEQYF | TGTGCCAGCAGCTTAGTCGGGGGGACTAGCTTCCCCGAGCAGTACTTC
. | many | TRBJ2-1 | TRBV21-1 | CASRAEEIGTSGNNEQFF | TGTGCCAGCAGGGCCGAAGAGATAGGGACTAGCGGAAACAATGAGCAGTTCTTC
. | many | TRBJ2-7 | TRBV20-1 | CSARDPGASFYEQYF | TGCAGTGCTAGAGACCCAGGGGCATCCTTCTACGAGCAGTACTTC
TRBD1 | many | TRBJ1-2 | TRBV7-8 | CASSQQGNVYGYTF | TGTGCCAGCAGCCAACAGGGGAACGTCTATGGCTACACCTTC
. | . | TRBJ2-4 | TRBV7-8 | CASSLVLGGGGGPNQNIQYF | TGTGCCAGCAGCTTAGTTTTAGGGGGTGGGGGCGGACCTAACCAAAACATTCAGTACTTC
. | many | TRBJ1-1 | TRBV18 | CASSPGRMNTEAFF | TGTGCCAGCTCACCCGGACGGATGAACACTGAAGCTTTCTTT
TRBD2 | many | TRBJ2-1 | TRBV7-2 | CASSPGTSKSEQFF | TGTGCCAGCAGCCCCGGGACTAGTAAAAGTGAGCAGTTCTTC
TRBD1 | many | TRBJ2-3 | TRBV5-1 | CASRATGTGRVDTQYF | TGCGCCAGCAGAGCCACCGGGACAGGGAGGGTAGATACGCAGTATTTT
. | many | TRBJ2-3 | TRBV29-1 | CSVLRTASTDTQYF | TGCAGCGTCCTAAGGACAGCGAGCACAGATACGCAGTATTTT
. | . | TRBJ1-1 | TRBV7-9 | CASSISTKNTEAFF | TGTGCCAGCAGCATCTCGACAAAGAACACTGAAGCTTTCTTT
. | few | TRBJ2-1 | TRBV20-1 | CSASLSKEQFF | TGCAGTGCTAGCCTCAGCAAAGAGCAGTTCTTC
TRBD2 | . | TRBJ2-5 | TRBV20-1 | CSGSSGGGETQYF | TGCAGTGGGTCTAGCGGGGGCGGGGAGACCCAGTACTTC
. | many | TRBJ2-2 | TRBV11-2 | CASSRDFGPGELFF | TGTGCCAGCAGCCGGGACTTTGGCCCCGGGGAGCTGTTTTTT
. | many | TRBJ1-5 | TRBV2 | CASSPQGFQPQHF | TGTGCCAGCAGTCCGCAGGGGTTTCAGCCCCAGCATTTT
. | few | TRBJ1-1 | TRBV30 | CAWSAAGGAFF | TGTGCCTGGAGTGCGGCGGGCGGGGCTTTCTTT
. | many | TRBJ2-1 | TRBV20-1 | CSARGTGKVYNEQFF | TGCAGTGCTAGAGGCACGGGTAAAGTCTACAATGAGCAGTTCTTC
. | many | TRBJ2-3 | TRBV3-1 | CASSQASGDTQYF | TGTGCCAGCAGCCAAGCTTCGGGAGATACGCAGTATTTT
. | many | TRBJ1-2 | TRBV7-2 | CASSLALADNYGYTF | TGTGCCAGCAGCTTAGCGCTGGCGGATAACTATGGCTACACCTTC
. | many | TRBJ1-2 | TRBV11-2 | CASSFPQGVGYTF | TGTGCCAGCAGCTTCCCACAGGGTGTCGGCTACACCTTC
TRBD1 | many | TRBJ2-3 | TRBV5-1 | CASSLGQGANTQYF | TGCGCCAGCAGCTTGGGACAGGGAGCTAATACGCAGTATTTT
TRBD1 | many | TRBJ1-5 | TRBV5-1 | CASSLFPQTGGANQPQHF | TGCGCCAGCAGCTTGTTTCCTCAAACAGGGGGCGCGAATCAGCCCCAGCATTTT
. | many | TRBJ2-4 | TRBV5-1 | CASSLRDEPGELAKNIQYF | TGCGCCAGCAGCTTACGGGACGAACCGGGGGAACTAGCCAAAAACATTCAGTACTTC
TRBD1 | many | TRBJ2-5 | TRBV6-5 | CASSSPRDSKETQYF | TGTGCCAGCAGTTCGCCCCGGGACAGCAAAGAGACCCAGTACTTC
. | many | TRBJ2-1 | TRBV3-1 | CASGPGWDEQFF | TGTGCCAGCGGACCGGGTTGGGATGAGCAGTTCTTC
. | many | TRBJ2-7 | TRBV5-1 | CASSLEGYEQYF | TGTGCCAGCAGCTTGGAAGGCTACGAGCAGTACTTC
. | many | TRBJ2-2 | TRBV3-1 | CAAQPDPGELFF | TGTGCCGCCCAACCCGATCCCGGGGAGCTGTTTTTT
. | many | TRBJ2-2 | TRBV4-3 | CASSQERYPGELFF | TGCGCCAGCAGCCAAGAACGGTACCCCGGGGAGCTGTTTTTT
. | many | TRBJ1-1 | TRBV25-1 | CASSETRVSEAFF | TGTGCCAGCAGTGAAACAAGGGTCAGTGAAGCTTTCTTT